The next 8 T cell receptor beta chains were all read from a single sample in a study of blood T cell repertoires in COVID-19. Clones were sequenced by immunoSEQ multiplex PCR, and TCRdb holds only the in-frame ones, with some missing. Of approximately 94,000 clones listed, around 85% are singletons. Specimen: peripheral blood. The receptors were sampled from a human donor in a cohort sampled during active COVID-19.

The DNA of the CDR3 is TGTGCCAGTAGAACAGGGTATGTTATGACTGAAGCTTTCTTT. Translation gives CASRTGYVMTEAFF. The rearrangement joins TRBV19 to TRBJ1-1; possibly TRBD1 for D (6 bases). The V gene's germline CDR1 is LNHDA and CDR2 SQIVND (reference sequence). Trimming took off 6 bases at V and 5 bases at J, with 16 bases between the two ends. The CDR3 totals 14 residues.

J is TRBJ2-7 and V is TRBV5-1, with a possible D match to TRBD2 (5 bases). V lost 2 bases, J lost 12 bases, and 18 bases lay in between. The length of the CDR3 is 13 residues. CDR1 and CDR2 (germline): SGHRS, YFSETQ. The CDR3 region is CASSLGSPGRPYF. The CDR3 coding sequence is TGCGCCAGCAGCTTAGGGAGCCCGGGAAGGCCGTACTTC.

The chain combines TRBV18 with TRBJ1-1; the D gene is possibly TRBD1 (5 bases). V lost 3 bases, J lost 4 bases, and 15 bases lay in between. Germline V gene sequence: CDR1 KGHSH, CDR2 LQKENI. The CDR3 consists of 15 residues. Here the CDR3 reads CASSPVTQGSTEAFF. CDR3 DNA: TGTGCCAGCTCACCGGTGACCCAGGGAAGCACTGAAGCTTTCTTT. The complete variable domain, with remaining parts taken from reference TRBV18 and TRBJ1-1, reads NAGVMQNPRHLVRRRGQEARLRCSPMKGHSHVYWYRQLPEEGLKFMVYLQKENIIDESGMPKERFSAEFPKEGPSILRIQQVVRGDSAAYFCASSPVTQGSTEAFFGQGTRLTVV.

The chain uses TRBV10-1 and TRBJ2-1; perhaps TRBD1 as D (5 bases). Germline V lookup: CDR1 WNHNN, CDR2 SYGVQD (reference sequence). This CDR3 has 13 residues. Trimming took 11 bases from V and 10 from J, leaving 21 bases between them. The CDR3, as DNA: TGCGCCCGCCTTGCGCACCATTGGGGCGAGCAGTTCTTC. It is translated as CARLAHHWGEQFF.

CDR3 sequence: CSASMGLLLQEQFF. The CDR3, as DNA: TGCAGTGCTAGTATGGGACTTTTACTGCAGGAGCAGTTCTTC. The rearrangement joins TRBV20-1 to TRBJ2-1; tentative D call: TRBD2 (6 bases). Per the germline V gene, CDR1 is DFQATT and CDR2 is SNEGSKA (reference sequence). Trimming left V 3 bases short and J 10 bases short, with 19 bases between. This CDR3 is 14 amino acids long.

The genes are TRBV7-9 and TRBJ2-7; D possibly corresponds to TRBD2 (6 bases). The CDR3 extends over 14 amino acids. The ends were cut back, 5 bases at V and 2 bases at J, with 13 bases in the middle. The germline V gene has CDR1 SEHNR and CDR2 FQNEAQ (reference sequence). In DNA, the CDR3 is TGTGCCAGCAGCCCGGGACTTGTAACCTACGAGCAGTACTTC. It yields the protein CASSPGLVTYEQYF.

This chain joins TRBV7-2 and TRBJ1-5; no definite D call. The V gene's germline CDR1 is SGHTA and CDR2 FQGNSA. With 4 bases removed from V and 1 base from J, the gap between germline ends came to 8 bases. The CDR3 covers 14 residues. The CDR3 spells CASSSMGSNQPQHF. CDR3 nucleotides: TGTGCCAGCAGCTCAATGGGCAGCAATCAGCCCCAGCATTTT.

This clone was seen a handful of times. The V call is TRBV5-4, the J call TRBJ2-1, with 9 bases that match TRBD2. V gave up 1 base and J gave up 1 base; unmatched junction bases: 6. The CDR3 loop spans 17 amino acids. The germline V gene encodes CDR1 SGHNT and CDR2 YYREEE (reference sequence). The CDR3 DNA follows: TGTGCCAGCAGCTTGAATAGCGGGAGTGTATCCTACAATGAGCAGTTCTTC. This codes for CASSLNSGSVSYNEQFF.